The 8 T cell receptor beta chains below all came from one sample that was sequenced in a study of blood T cell repertoires in COVID-19. Only in-frame clones appear in the TCRdb table, and some are missing; sequencing was by immunoSEQ multiplex PCR. The sample lists a few hundred thousand clones; 82% were seen once. Sequenced: PBMCs or T cells enriched from blood (not recorded which). Receptors originate from a man aged 35 to 55 who had been exposed to COVID-19.

This CDR3 reads CASSYSLDPSTGELFF. CDR3 coding DNA: TGTGCCAGCAGTTACTCGCTAGACCCATCCACCGGGGAGCTGTTTTTT. V and J are TRBV6-5 and TRBJ2-2; D call uncertain. The germline V gene has CDR1 MNHEY and CDR2 SVGAGI. This CDR3 is 16 amino acids long. The ends were cut back, 0 bases at V and 4 bases at J, with 12 bases in the middle.

This sequence joins TRBV15 and TRBJ1-4, with 7 bases identical to TRBD1. Looked up from germline, CDR1 is LNHNV and CDR2 is YYDKDF (reference sequence). This CDR3 comprises 15 residues. After removal of 5 bases from V and 7 bases from J, the junction contained 10 bases not matched to a gene. CDR3 DNA sequence: TGTGCCACCAGCGGCGTACAGGGGCTAGGTGAAAAACTGTTTTTT. Its protein product is CATSGVQGLGEKLFF.

The J gene is TRBJ2-1, the V gene TRBV7-2; D might be TRBD2 (7 bases). V shed 7 bases and J shed 12 bases, with 22 bases lying between them. Germline V gives CDR1 SGHTA, CDR2 FQGNSA. The CDR3 is made up of 14 amino acids. The CDR3 DNA reads TGTGCCAGCACGCTGTGGGGGGGCCTCGGAGGGCAGTTCTTC. Its translation is CASTLWGGLGGQFF.

The V call is TRBV7-2, the J call TRBJ2-2; D is possibly TRBD1 (6 bases). The CDR3 is 15 residues long. Per germline, CDR1 SGHTA and CDR2 FQGNSA. The V gene lost 1 base and the J gene lost 0 bases, with 6 bases spanning the gap. The CDR3 DNA reads as TGTGCCAGCAGCTTAGGGACAGCGAACACCGGGGAGCTGTTTTTT. Its translation is CASSLGTANTGELFF.

The chain joins TRBV5-1 to TRBJ1-1, with D perhaps TRBD1 (6 bases). Trimming pared 4 bases from V and 1 base from J, leaving 11 bases between. CDR3 length equals 14 residues. Germline V gene sequence: CDR1 SGHRS, CDR2 YFSETQ. CDR3 DNA: TGCGCCAGCAGCCGCCAGGACAGGAACACTGAAGCTTTCTTT. Translated: CASSRQDRNTEAFF.

The chain links TRBV5-1 to TRBJ1-5; D gene unclear. The CDR3 loop spans 14 amino acids. Germline CDR1 SGHRS, CDR2 YFSETQ. V lost 2 bases to trimming and J lost 5 bases, with 11 bases between them. The CDR3 region has the DNA TGCGCCAGCAGCTTTGGCTCGGCGGATCAGCCCCAGCATTTT. Its protein product is CASSFGSADQPQHF.

This rearrangement joins TRBV3-1 (or the pseudogene TRBV3-2) to TRBJ1-4; D is perhaps TRBD1 (5 bases). The CDR3 consists of 14 residues. Looked up from germline, CDR1 is LGHDT and CDR2 is YNNKEL (reference sequence). V shed 4 bases and J shed 5 bases, with 11 bases lying between them. In nucleotides, the CDR3 is TGTGCCAGCAGCCCTGGGACTTTGAATGAAAAACTGTTTTTT. This codes for CASSPGTLNEKLFF.

The chain uses TRBV9 and TRBJ2-6; no clear D. The CDR3 extends over 14 amino acids. CDR1 SGDLS and CDR2 YYNGEE come from the germline V gene. Deletions cut 3 bases from V and 4 bases from J, with 8 bases between. CDR3 DNA: TGTGCCAGCAGCGGTCGTACAGGGGCCAACGTCCTGACTTTC. It encodes CASSGRTGANVLTF. The full variable domain, its missing parts supplied by reference TRBV9 and TRBJ2-6, is DSGVTQTPKHLITATGQRVTLRCSPRSGDLSVYWYQQSLDQGLQFLIQYYNGEERAKGNILERFSAQQFPDLHSELNLSSLELGDSALYFCASSGRTGANVLTFGAGSRLTVL.